The 32 T cell receptor beta chains below were found in one sample sequenced in a study of shared clonotypes between healthy human individuals. This table comes from immunoSEQ multiplex PCR, and its TCRdb copy is limited to in-frame clones, with some not included. The profile covers roughly 660,000 clones, with about 92% appearing a single time and 34% taken by the ten largest. Sequenced input: memory CD8+ T cells from PBMCs. Subset defined: CD45RO+ cells pooled with CCR7-negative TemRA cells. The source of these receptors is a man between 18 and 29 years old in good health. Some clones in this sample may be carry-over from other donors' samples.

V is TRBV6-5 and J is TRBJ1-1; 7 bases align to TRBD1. Germline V gene data show CDR1 as MNHEY and CDR2 as SVGAGI. There are 14 residues in the CDR3. The ends lost 6 bases at V and 1 base at J; junction bases unmatched: 5. CDR3 nucleotides: TGTGCCAGCAGACCGGGACAGCAGAACACTGAAGCTTTCTTT. Its translation: CASRPGQQNTEAFF.

The genes are TRBV7-6 and TRBJ2-7; D call uncertain. The CDR3 is 14 residues long. The V gene lost 2 bases and the J gene lost 0 bases, with 8 bases spanning the gap. CDR1 and CDR2 from the germline V gene are SGHVS and FNYEAQ. CDR3 in DNA: TGTGCCAGCAGCTTAACCGACGCCTCCTACGAGCAGTACTTC. It yields the protein CASSLTDASYEQYF. Drawing the rest from reference TRBV7-6 and TRBJ2-7, the complete variable domain is GAGVSQSPRYKVTKRGQDVALRCDPISGHVSLYWYRQALGQGPEFLTYFNYEAQQDKSGLPNDRFSAERPEGSISTLTIQRTEQRDSAMYRCASSLTDASYEQYFGPGTRLTVT.

This chain joins TRBV13 and TRBJ2-3, with D perhaps matching TRBD2 (6 bases). Per germline, CDR1 PRHDT and CDR2 FYEKMQ (reference sequence). The CDR3 spans 17 residues. Trimming pared 8 bases from V and 6 bases from J, leaving 27 bases between. In nucleotides, the CDR3 is TGTGCCAGCTCTCCCCCGCGTGGGGAGGTCTGGGTGGATACGCAGTATTTT. It codes for CASSPPRGEVWVDTQYF.

DNA of the CDR3: TGTGCCAGCAGACCCTACCAGGGCCGAGGAACCCTCAGCGAGCAGTACTTC. Translation: CASRPYQGRGTLSEQYF. The V call is TRBV27, the J call TRBJ2-7; D is possibly TRBD1 (5 bases). The CDR3 is 17 residues long. Trimming took off 6 bases at V and 6 bases at J, with 27 bases between the two ends. Germline V lookup: CDR1 MNHEY, CDR2 SMNVEV (reference sequence).

Only one count was recorded for this clone. V usage is TRBV2 and J usage is TRBJ2-6; no clear D gene. The V gene's germline CDR1 is SNHLY and CDR2 FYNNEI. There are 16 residues in the CDR3. The germline V and J ends were trimmed by 6 bases and 0 bases, with 12 bases remaining between them. The CDR3 DNA sequence: TGTGCCAGCAGCGTCGATCCTTACTCTGGGGCCAACGTCCTGACTTTC. Protein: CASSVDPYSGANVLTF.

This clone was observed a handful of times. The V gene is TRBV27, the J gene TRBJ1-1; TRBD1 aligns across 7 bases. Germline assignment: CDR1 MNHEY and CDR2 SMNVEV (reference sequence). V shed 3 bases and J 1 base; nucleotides not matched to a gene: 11. The CDR3 has 17 amino acids. As DNA, the CDR3 is TGTGCCAGCAGTTTTCTCAAACCGGGACAGAGGAACACTGAAGCTTTCTTT. Translating it yields CASSFLKPGQRNTEAFF.

The chain carries TRBV19 and TRBJ2-7, with D perhaps matching TRBD1 (6 bases). V lost 5 bases and J lost 0, with 11 bases in between. Germline V CDR1 and CDR2: LNHDA, SQIVND (reference sequence). The CDR3 loop spans 14 amino acids. CDR3 bases: TGTGCCAGTAGTGCGACAGGCTACTCCTACGAGCAGTACTTC. It specifies CASSATGYSYEQYF.

The chain is built from TRBV28 and TRBJ1-5, with TRBD1 matching over 10 bases. Germline CDR1 MDHEN, CDR2 SYDVKM. The CDR3 consists of 14 residues. Germline trimming cut 6 bases from V and 6 bases from J; bases unmatched to any gene: 5. The CDR3 region is CASRSGTGVQPQHF. CDR3 bases: TGTGCCAGCAGGTCCGGGACAGGGGTTCAGCCCCAGCATTTT.

The V and J genes are TRBV7-9 and TRBJ2-1, with D perhaps matching TRBD1 or TRBD2 (5 bases each). With 4 bases removed from V and 5 bases from J, the gap between germline ends came to 18 bases. CDR1 is SEHNR and CDR2 is FQNEAQ in the germline V gene (reference sequence). This CDR3 comprises 16 residues. The CDR3 spells CASSSRGLDAHNEQFF. For the CDR3, the DNA is TGTGCCAGCAGCTCCCGGGGCCTAGACGCCCACAATGAGCAGTTCTTC.

The J gene is TRBJ2-7, the V gene TRBV10-3; D is undetermined. The V end was cut by 5 bases, the J end by 2 bases, with 16 bases between. The CDR3 has 15 amino acids. CDR1 and CDR2 (germline): ENHRY, SYGVKD. CDR3 loop: CAISPPGREPYEQYF. The CDR3 DNA reads TGTGCCATCAGTCCCCCGGGTAGGGAACCCTACGAGCAGTACTTC.

This clone has a single count. The genes are TRBV7-2 and TRBJ2-1; TRBD2 might be the D (5 bases). The V and J ends lost 2 bases and 5 bases respectively, with 16 bases between them. CDR3 length equals 16 residues. CDR1 is SGHTA, CDR2 FQGNSA, per germline. DNA of the CDR3: TGTGCCAGCAGCTTAAGAAAAACTAGATTCCACAATGAGCAGTTCTTC. This gives the protein CASSLRKTRFHNEQFF.

This sequence joins TRBV28 and TRBJ2-7; D may be TRBD2 (5 bases). Trimming removed 8 bases at V and 2 bases at J, with 16 bases between. The V gene's germline CDR1 is MDHEN and CDR2 SYDVKM. The CDR3 spans 14 residues. The CDR3 here is CASYSANPTYEQYF. CDR3 coding DNA: TGTGCCAGCTATAGCGCCAATCCAACCTACGAGCAGTACTTC.

This chain connects TRBV15 to TRBJ2-3, with TRBD2 matching 8 bases. The V gene's germline CDR1 is LNHNV and CDR2 YYDKDF (reference sequence). The CDR3 runs to 16 residues. The V gene end was trimmed by 1 base and the J gene end by 4 bases; junction bases not matched to a gene: 7. The CDR3 sequence is CATSRVPGGRADTQYF. In DNA, the CDR3 is TGTGCCACCAGCAGAGTGCCGGGAGGGCGGGCAGATACGCAGTATTTT.

The gene calls are TRBV5-6 and TRBJ1-4; 8 bases line up with TRBD1. Germline values: CDR1 SGHDT, CDR2 YYEEEE. The CDR3 has 17 amino acids. The J segment lost 8 bases and the V segment lost 4 bases, leaving 16 bases of the junction unmatched. DNA for the CDR3: TGTGCCAGCAGCATTTCCCTCCAGGGGGCGCGAAAAGAAAAACTGTTTTTT. Translating gives CASSISLQGARKEKLFF.

CDR3: CASSQAQGPREQYF. In DNA, the CDR3 is TGCGCCAGCAGCCAAGCACAGGGCCCTAGAGAGCAGTACTTC. The chain joins TRBV4-1 to TRBJ2-7; D may be TRBD1 (6 bases). V lost 1 base, J lost 7 bases, and 14 bases lay in between. Germline values: CDR1 MGHRA, CDR2 YSYEKL. There are 14 residues in the CDR3.

The V call is TRBV7-6, the J call TRBJ2-7, with D uncertain. Per the germline V gene, CDR1 is SGHVS and CDR2 is FNYEAQ. Trimming removed 5 bases from V and 5 bases from J, with 13 bases in between. CDR3 size: 13 residues. DNA of the CDR3: TGTGCCAGCAGCCTTGGACCTCGGGACGAGCAGTACTTC. This codes for CASSLGPRDEQYF.

The CDR3 DNA is TGTGCCAGCAATCAAGGGGCGGCAAACATTCAGTACTTC. This translates into CASNQGAANIQYF. This chain connects TRBV28 to TRBJ2-4, with a possible D match to TRBD1 (5 bases). Germline loops: CDR1 MDHEN, CDR2 SYDVKM. The CDR3 loop spans 13 amino acids. The germline V and J ends were trimmed by 7 bases and 6 bases, with 13 bases remaining between them.

This clone was recorded only once. The rearrangement joins TRBV28 to TRBJ2-3; D gene uncertain. Germline V CDR1 and CDR2: MDHEN, SYDVKM. This CDR3 has 15 amino acids. V lost 5 bases and J 4 bases, leaving 16 bases between the germline ends. CDR3 DNA: TGTGCCAGCAGTCTTCTCAAAAACCTTCCAGATACGCAGTATTTT. Translation gives CASSLLKNLPDTQYF.

The V call is TRBV27, the J call TRBJ2-7, with D tentatively TRBD2 (5 bases). This CDR3 spans 13 amino acids. Germline-derived CDR1 and CDR2 are MNHEY and SMNVEV (reference sequence). Trimming stripped 5 bases from V and 4 bases from J, with 12 bases between. The CDR3 region has the DNA TGTGCCAGCAGTCTTCGACCGGGATACGAGCAGTACTTC. As protein: CASSLRPGYEQYF.

V is TRBV27 and J is TRBJ2-7; 12 positions match TRBD2. Trimming removed 7 bases from V and 6 bases from J; junction bases left unmatched: 7. The CDR3 loop spans 14 amino acids. Germline loops: CDR1 MNHEY, CDR2 SMNVEV (reference sequence). CDR3 sequence: CASTRLAGAVEQYF. Here the CDR3 DNA reads TGTGCCAGCACCCGACTAGCGGGAGCGGTCGAGCAGTACTTC.

The chain joins TRBV6-5 to TRBJ2-7, with a tentative D call TRBD1 (5 bases). Trimming removed 5 bases at V and 7 bases at J, with 21 bases between. The CDR3 contains 15 residues. The V gene's germline CDR1 is MNHEY and CDR2 SVGAGI. The CDR3 sequence is CASSTGYRSMGEQYF. The CDR3 nucleotides are TGTGCCAGCAGTACCGGCTACAGGTCAATGGGTGAGCAGTACTTC.

The genes are TRBV30 and TRBJ1-2; 10 bases align to TRBD1. The V and J ends lost 1 base and 4 bases, in that order; junction bases with no gene match: 3. Germline values: CDR1 GTSNPN, CDR2 SVGIG (reference sequence). The CDR3 spans 14 residues. As DNA, the CDR3 is TGTGCCTGGAGTGCCTGGGACAGGGGCTATGGCTACACCTTC. Protein product: CAWSAWDRGYGYTF.

The CDR3 region is CASSQGQGGYGYTF. The CDR3 coding sequence is TGCGCCAGCAGCCAGGGACAGGGGGGCTATGGCTACACCTTC. The rearrangement joins TRBV4-1 to TRBJ1-2; 11 bases fit TRBD1. Germline V lookup: CDR1 MGHRA, CDR2 YSYEKL. V was pared by 3 bases and J by 4 bases, with 1 base of the junction left unmatched. CDR3 length equals 14 residues.

The chain employs TRBV19 and TRBJ1-1; D call uncertain. CDR1 and CDR2 (germline): LNHDA, SQIVND (reference sequence). V gave up 6 bases and J gave up 1 base, with 15 bases separating them. The CDR3 is made up of 15 amino acids. The CDR3 is CASSPWVSPNTEAFF. CDR3 nucleotides: TGTGCCAGTAGCCCGTGGGTTTCCCCGAACACTGAAGCTTTCTTT. Looking up the rest from reference TRBV19 and TRBJ1-1 gives the full variable domain: DGGITQSPKYLFRKEGQNVTLSCEQNLNHDAMYWYRQDPGQGLRLIYYSQIVNDFQKGDIAEGYSVSREKKESFPLTVTSAQKNPTAFYLCASSPWVSPNTEAFFGQGTRLTVV.

This clone was seen once. V usage is TRBV28 and J usage is TRBJ1-4; possibly TRBD1 for D (6 bases). The CDR3 covers 16 residues. The V end lost 1 base, the J end lost 5 bases, and 14 bases lay between the germline ends. Germline-derived CDR1 and CDR2 are MDHEN and SYDVKM. In nucleotides, the CDR3 is TGTGCCAGCAGTTTATTTCACTCAGGACAGAATGAAAAACTGTTTTTT. Amino acids: CASSLFHSGQNEKLFF.

CDR3 in DNA: TGCGCCAGCAGCCAAGACCCGGGACAGGGGGGTACTGAGCAGTTCTTC. It is translated as CASSQDPGQGGTEQFF. The chain employs TRBV4-1 and TRBJ2-1, with 11 bases fitting TRBD1. Germline V gives CDR1 MGHRA, CDR2 YSYEKL. Germline trimming cut 0 bases from V and 9 bases from J; bases unmatched to any gene: 7. This CDR3 region has 16 residues.

Comments on this clone: An end of the junction differs from the germline gene, which may be a read error. The V call is TRBV13, the J call TRBJ1-1; D may be TRBD1 (6 bases). Germline loops: CDR1 PRHDT, CDR2 FYEKMQ (reference sequence). The CDR3 is made up of 11 amino acids. The CDR3 coding sequence is TGTGCCAGCAGCCTAGGGGGTGAAGCTTTCTTT. This translates into CASSLGGEAFF.

V is TRBV27 and J is TRBJ1-5; D might be TRBD1 (5 bases). In germline, CDR1 is MNHEY, CDR2 SMNVEV (reference sequence). This CDR3 is built from 13 residues. Trimming pared 5 bases from V and 3 bases from J, leaving 8 bases between. CDR3 sequence reads: CASSPGTNQPQHF. CDR3 nucleotide sequence: TGTGCCAGCAGTCCCGGGACCAATCAGCCCCAGCATTTT.

The V call is TRBV7-9, the J call TRBJ1-2; 9 positions match TRBD1. Germline V gene lookup returns CDR1 SEHNR and CDR2 FQNEAQ (reference sequence). V shed 5 bases, J shed 6 bases, and the junction held 7 bases outside the gene matches. The CDR3 contains 14 residues. CDR3 region: CASSPGTGRHGYTF. The CDR3 DNA sequence: TGTGCCAGCAGCCCCGGGACAGGGAGGCATGGCTACACCTTC.

The V and J genes are TRBV7-6 and TRBJ2-2; D is perhaps TRBD1 (6 bases). Looked up from germline, CDR1 is SGHVS and CDR2 is FNYEAQ. The V end lost 1 base, the J end lost 2 bases, and 23 bases lay between the germline ends. CDR3 length: 20 amino acids. CDR3 sequence reads: CASSLGSRIGQGTNTGELFF. The CDR3 region has the DNA TGTGCCAGCAGCTTAGGTTCTAGGATTGGTCAGGGGACAAACACCGGGGAGCTGTTTTTT.

V and J are TRBV19 and TRBJ2-1; 7 nucleotides line up with TRBD2. CDR3 length equals 15 residues. Per germline, CDR1 LNHDA and CDR2 SQIVND (reference sequence). With 1 base clipped from V and 4 bases from J, the junction kept 4 bases outside the gene matches. The DNA for the CDR3 is TGTGCCAGTAGTATAGGGCTAGCGGTTTACAATGAGCAGTTCTTC. Its protein product is CASSIGLAVYNEQFF.

This clone appeared many times. J is TRBJ2-7 and V is TRBV6-1; 9 nucleotides match TRBD1. CDR3 length: 15 amino acids. V shed 4 bases and J 0 bases; nucleotides not matched to a gene: 4. CDR1 is MNHNS and CDR2 is SASEGT in the germline V gene. The chain's CDR3 is CASSVGTGSSYEQYF. The CDR3 DNA sequence: TGTGCCAGCAGTGTCGGGACAGGGAGCTCCTACGAGCAGTACTTC.